The TCR beta chain under discussion was sequenced for a study of blood T cell repertoires in COVID-19. Individuals drawn from about two dozen US areas were roughly 18 to 100 years old. Each participant's cohort was designated according to participant-reported clinical history. Recovery among Cohort 3 donors was established by two negative PCRs, clearance, or symptom resolution. Trimming cost V 4 bases and J 2 bases; bases outside gene matches: 10. The CDR3 spans 16 residues. Germline V gene sequence: CDR1 SGHVS, CDR2 FQNEAQ. Assay: immunoSEQ multiplex PCR; the TCRdb copy retains only in-frame clones and omits some. The data hold around 150,000 clones, with 60% to 80% observed a single time.

This clonotype was obtained from a woman between 45 and 65 years old who had recovered from COVID-19. This chain links TRBV7-8 with TRBJ1-2, with 7 bases matching TRBD1. The sample comprised PBMCs or T cells enriched from blood (not recorded which). The CDR3 coding sequence is TGTGCCAGCAGCTCGTCTCTGGACAGGAGGAACTATGGCTACACCTTC. This translates into CASSSSLDRRNYGYTF. Full variable domain (missing parts from reference TRBV7-8 and TRBJ1-2): GAGVSQSPRYKVAKRGQDVALRCDPISGHVSLFWYQQALGQGPEFLTYFQNEAQLDKSGLPSDRFFAERPEGSVSTLKIQRTQQEDSAVYLCASSSSLDRRNYGYTFGSGTRLTVV.